Sequencing of this T cell receptor beta chain was carried out in a study of T cell repertoires in cytomegalovirus infection. This clonotype has a count of ten or more. TCRdb reanalysed the reads using MiXCR and keeps one entry per CDR3 protein. The sample carries over 300,000 distinct CDR3 sequences, 8% to 9.5% recorded once. CDR1 is KGHDR, CDR2 SFDVKD, per germline. The V gene lost 9 bases and the J gene lost 0 bases, with 5 bases spanning the gap. The CDR3 length is 12 residues. The chain recombines TRBV24-1 with TRBJ2-1; unclear D gene. Sequenced sample: PBMCs. This TCR was sampled from a human donor in good health (CMV status not recorded). Some clones in this sample may be carry-over from other donors' samples. The CDR3 bases are TGTGCCACCCAGAACTCCTACAATGAGCAGTTCTTC. As protein: CATQNSYNEQFF.